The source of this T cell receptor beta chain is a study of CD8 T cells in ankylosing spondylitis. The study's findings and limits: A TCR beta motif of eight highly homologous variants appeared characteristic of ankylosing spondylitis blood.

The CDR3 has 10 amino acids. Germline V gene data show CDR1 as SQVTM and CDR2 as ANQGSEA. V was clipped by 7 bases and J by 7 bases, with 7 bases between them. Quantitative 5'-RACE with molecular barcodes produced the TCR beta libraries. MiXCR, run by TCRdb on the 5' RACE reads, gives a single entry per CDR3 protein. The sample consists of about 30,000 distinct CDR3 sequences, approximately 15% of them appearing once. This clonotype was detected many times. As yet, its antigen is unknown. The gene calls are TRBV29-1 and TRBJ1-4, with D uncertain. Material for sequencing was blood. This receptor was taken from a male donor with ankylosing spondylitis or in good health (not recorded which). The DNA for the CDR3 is TGCAGCGCCGGGAGTGAAAAACTGTTTTTT. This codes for CSAGSEKLFF.